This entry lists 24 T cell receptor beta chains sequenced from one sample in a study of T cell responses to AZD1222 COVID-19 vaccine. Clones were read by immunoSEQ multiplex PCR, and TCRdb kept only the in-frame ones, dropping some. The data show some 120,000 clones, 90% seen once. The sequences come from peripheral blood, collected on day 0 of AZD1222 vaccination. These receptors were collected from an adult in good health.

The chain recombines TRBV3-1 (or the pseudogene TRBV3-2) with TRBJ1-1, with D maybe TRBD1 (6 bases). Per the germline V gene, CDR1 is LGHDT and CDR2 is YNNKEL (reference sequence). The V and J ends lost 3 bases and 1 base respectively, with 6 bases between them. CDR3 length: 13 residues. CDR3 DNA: TGTGCCAGCAGCCACAGGGGGAACACTGAAGCTTTCTTT. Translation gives CASSHRGNTEAFF.

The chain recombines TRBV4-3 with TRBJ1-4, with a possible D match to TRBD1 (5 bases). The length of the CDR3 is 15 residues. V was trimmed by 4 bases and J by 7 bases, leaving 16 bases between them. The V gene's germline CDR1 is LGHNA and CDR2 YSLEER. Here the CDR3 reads CASSPDAGGLEKLFF. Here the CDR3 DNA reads TGCGCCAGCAGCCCCGATGCGGGGGGTCTTGAAAAACTGTTTTTT.

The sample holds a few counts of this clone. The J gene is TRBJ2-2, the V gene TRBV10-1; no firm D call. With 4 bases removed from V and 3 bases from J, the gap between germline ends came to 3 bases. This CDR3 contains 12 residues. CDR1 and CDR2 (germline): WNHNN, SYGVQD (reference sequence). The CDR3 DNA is TGCGCCAGCAGTGTACACACCGGGGAGCTGTTTTTT. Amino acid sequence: CASSVHTGELFF.

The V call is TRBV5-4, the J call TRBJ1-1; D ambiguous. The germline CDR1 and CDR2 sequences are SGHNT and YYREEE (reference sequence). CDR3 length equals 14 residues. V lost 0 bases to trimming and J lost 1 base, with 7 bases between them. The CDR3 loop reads CASSLGLENTEAFF. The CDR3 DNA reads TGTGCCAGCAGCTTGGGACTAGAGAACACTGAAGCTTTCTTT.

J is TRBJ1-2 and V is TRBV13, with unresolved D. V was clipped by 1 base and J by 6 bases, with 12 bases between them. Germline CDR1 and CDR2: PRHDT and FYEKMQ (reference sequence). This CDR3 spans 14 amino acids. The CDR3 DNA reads TGTGCCAGCAGCTTAGCGCGACTTCGCCATGGCTACACCTTC. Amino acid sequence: CASSLARLRHGYTF.

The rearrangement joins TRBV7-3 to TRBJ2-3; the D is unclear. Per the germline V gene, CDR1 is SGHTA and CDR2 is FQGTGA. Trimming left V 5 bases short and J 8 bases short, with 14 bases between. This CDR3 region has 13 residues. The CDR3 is CASSPQITGTQYF. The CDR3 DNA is TGTGCCAGCAGCCCACAAATAACGGGTACGCAGTATTTT.

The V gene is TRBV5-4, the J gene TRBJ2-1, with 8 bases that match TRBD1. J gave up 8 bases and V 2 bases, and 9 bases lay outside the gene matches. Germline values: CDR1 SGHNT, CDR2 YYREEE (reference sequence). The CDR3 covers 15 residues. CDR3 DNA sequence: TGTGCCAGCAGCTTACGACAGGGGCGCCTAGATGAGCAGTTCTTC. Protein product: CASSLRQGRLDEQFF.

CDR3: CASSLGQGATRNEKLFF. CDR3 nucleotide sequence: TGTGCCAGCAGCTTGGGACAGGGGGCAACTAGGAATGAAAAACTGTTTTTT. The V call is TRBV7-9, the J call TRBJ1-4, with 12 nucleotides matching TRBD1. Per germline, CDR1 SEHNR and CDR2 FQNEAQ (reference sequence). There are 17 residues in the CDR3. V gave up 3 bases and J gave up 5 bases; unmatched junction bases: 7.

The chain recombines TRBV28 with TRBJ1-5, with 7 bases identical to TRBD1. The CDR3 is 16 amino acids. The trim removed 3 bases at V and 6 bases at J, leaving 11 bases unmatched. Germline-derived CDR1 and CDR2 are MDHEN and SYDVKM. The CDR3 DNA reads TGTGCCAGCAGTTTCTGGGGACAGCAACAGATTCAGCCCCAGCATTTT. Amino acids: CASSFWGQQQIQPQHF.

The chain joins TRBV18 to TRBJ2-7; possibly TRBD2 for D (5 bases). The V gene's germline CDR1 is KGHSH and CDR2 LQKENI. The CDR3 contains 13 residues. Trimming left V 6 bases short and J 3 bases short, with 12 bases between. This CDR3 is CASSPGVNYEQYF. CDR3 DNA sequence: TGTGCCAGCTCCCCCGGGGTAAACTACGAGCAGTACTTC.

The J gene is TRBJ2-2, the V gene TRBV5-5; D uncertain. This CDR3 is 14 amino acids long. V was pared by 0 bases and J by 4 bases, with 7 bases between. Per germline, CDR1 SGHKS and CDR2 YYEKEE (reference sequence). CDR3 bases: TGTGCCAGCAGCTTGGTAGTCCTCACCGGGGAGCTGTTTTTT. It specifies CASSLVVLTGELFF.

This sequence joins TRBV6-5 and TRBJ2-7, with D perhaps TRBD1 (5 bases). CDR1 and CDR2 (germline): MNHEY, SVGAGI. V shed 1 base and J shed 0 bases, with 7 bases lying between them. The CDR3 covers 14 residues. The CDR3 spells CASSYYQGSYEQYF. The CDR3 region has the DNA TGTGCCAGCAGTTACTATCAGGGCTCCTACGAGCAGTACTTC.

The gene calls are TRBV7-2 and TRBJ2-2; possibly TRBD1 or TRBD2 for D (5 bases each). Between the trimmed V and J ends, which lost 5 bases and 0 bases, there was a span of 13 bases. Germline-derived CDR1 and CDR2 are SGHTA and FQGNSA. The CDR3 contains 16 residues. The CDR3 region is CASSRQEGTNTGELFF. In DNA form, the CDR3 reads TGTGCCAGCAGCAGACAAGAGGGGACGAACACCGGGGAGCTGTTTTTT.

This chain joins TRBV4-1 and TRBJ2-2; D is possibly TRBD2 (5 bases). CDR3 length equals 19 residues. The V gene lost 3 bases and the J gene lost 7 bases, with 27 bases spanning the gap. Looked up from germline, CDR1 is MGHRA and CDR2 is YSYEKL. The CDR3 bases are TGCGCCAGCAGCCATCCCCGGGAAGAGGAGTCTAGGGCAGTCGGGGAGCTGTTTTTT. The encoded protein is CASSHPREEESRAVGELFF.

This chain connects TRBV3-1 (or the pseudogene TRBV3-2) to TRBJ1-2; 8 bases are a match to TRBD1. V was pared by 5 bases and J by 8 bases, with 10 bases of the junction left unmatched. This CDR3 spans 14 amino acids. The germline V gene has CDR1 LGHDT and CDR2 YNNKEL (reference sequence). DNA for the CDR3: TGTGCCAGCAGCTCCCCGGACAGGGCGGGCGGCTACACCTTC. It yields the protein CASSSPDRAGGYTF.

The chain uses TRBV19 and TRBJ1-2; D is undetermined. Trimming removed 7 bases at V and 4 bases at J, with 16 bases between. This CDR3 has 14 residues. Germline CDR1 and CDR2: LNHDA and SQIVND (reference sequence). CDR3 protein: CASKMMGRSYGYTF. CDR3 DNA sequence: TGTGCCAGTAAGATGATGGGCAGAAGCTATGGCTACACCTTC.

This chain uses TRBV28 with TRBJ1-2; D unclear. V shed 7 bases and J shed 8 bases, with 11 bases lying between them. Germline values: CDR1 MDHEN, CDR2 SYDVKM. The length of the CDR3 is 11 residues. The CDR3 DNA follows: TGTGCCAGCACTGACCCCGGCGGCTACACCTTC. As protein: CASTDPGGYTF.

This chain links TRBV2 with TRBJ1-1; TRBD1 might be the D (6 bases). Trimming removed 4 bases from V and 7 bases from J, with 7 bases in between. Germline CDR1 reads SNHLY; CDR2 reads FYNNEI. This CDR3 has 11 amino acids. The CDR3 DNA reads TGTGCCAGCAGTGGACAGGTTGAAGCTTTCTTT. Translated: CASSGQVEAFF.

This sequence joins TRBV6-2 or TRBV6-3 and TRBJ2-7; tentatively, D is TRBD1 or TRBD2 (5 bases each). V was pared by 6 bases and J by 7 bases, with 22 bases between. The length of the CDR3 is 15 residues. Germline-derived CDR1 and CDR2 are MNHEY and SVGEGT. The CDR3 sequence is CASSTSGTPSREQYF. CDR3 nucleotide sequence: TGTGCCAGCAGCACATCCGGGACGCCTTCGCGGGAGCAGTACTTC.

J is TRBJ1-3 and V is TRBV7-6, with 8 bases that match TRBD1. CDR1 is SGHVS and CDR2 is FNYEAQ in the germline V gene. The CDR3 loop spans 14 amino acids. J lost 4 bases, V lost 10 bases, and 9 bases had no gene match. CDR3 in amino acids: CAIGNRGGGNTIYF. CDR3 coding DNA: TGTGCCATCGGAAACAGGGGGGGAGGAAACACCATATATTTT.

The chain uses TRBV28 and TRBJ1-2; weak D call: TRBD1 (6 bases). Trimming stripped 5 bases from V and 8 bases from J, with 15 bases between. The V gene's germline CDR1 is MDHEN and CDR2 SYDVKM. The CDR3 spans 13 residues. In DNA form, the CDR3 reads TGTGCCAGCAGTACTACAGGGTTCCAGGGCTACACCTTC. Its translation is CASSTTGFQGYTF.

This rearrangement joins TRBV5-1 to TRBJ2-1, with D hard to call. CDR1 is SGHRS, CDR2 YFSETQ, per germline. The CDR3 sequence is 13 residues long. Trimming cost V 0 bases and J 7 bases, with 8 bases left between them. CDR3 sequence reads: CASSLVVGNEQFF. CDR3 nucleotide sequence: TGCGCCAGCAGCTTGGTGGTAGGGAATGAGCAGTTCTTC.

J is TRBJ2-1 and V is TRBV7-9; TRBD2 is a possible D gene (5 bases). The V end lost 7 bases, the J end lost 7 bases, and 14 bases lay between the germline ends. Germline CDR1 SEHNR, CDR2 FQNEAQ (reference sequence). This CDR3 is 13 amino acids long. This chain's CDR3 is CASTMRAGNEQFF. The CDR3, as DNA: TGTGCCAGCACCATGAGGGCCGGGAATGAGCAGTTCTTC.

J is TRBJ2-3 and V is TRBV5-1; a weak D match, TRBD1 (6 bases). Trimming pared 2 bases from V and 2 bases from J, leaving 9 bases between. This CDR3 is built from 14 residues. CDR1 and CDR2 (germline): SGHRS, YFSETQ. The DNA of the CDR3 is TGCGCCAGCAGCTTTGGACAGTTCACAGATACGCAGTATTTT. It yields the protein CASSFGQFTDTQYF.